This entry is about one TCR beta chain. The record originates from a study of neurological immune-mediated disorders. TCRdb re-called the 5' RACE reads through MiXCR, storing one row per CDR3 protein. The repertoire has tens of thousands of distinct CDR3 sequences, about 4.2% of them found once; the top ten carry about 3%. Sequencing was done on a sample of PBMCs. This sequence was found in a man in his fifties with multiple sclerosis.

The CDR3 loop is CASGQRWDTRGTGDTDTQYF. The CDR3 DNA sequence: TGTGCCAGCGGACAGAGATGGGACACTCGGGGGACGGGGGACACAGATACGCAGTATTTT. The genes are TRBV12-3 or TRBV12-4 and TRBJ2-3, with D perhaps being TRBD1 or TRBD2 (6 bases each). The length of the CDR3 is 20 residues. V gave up 8 bases and J gave up 2 bases, with 32 bases separating them.